Shown below are 15 T cell receptor beta chains from a single sample sequenced in a study of cytotoxic CD8 clonotypes in ibrutinib-treated CLL. TCRdb's copy holds only in-frame clones and misses some; the assay was immunoSEQ multiplex PCR. The sample lists around 250,000 clones; about three quarters were seen once. The sequences come from PBMCs, collected after 24 months of ibrutinib treatment. The receptors were gathered from a human donor with chronic lymphocytic leukemia.

The chain links TRBV11-2 to TRBJ2-7; the match to TRBD1 covers 7 bases. Germline V gives CDR1 SGHAT, CDR2 FQNNGV. The trim removed 1 base at V and 6 bases at J, leaving 9 bases unmatched. The CDR3 is 15 amino acids. DNA of the CDR3: TGTGCCAGCAGCTTAGCCGAGACAGGGAGACCCGAGCAGTACTTC. Protein: CASSLAETGRPEQYF.

This clone showed up just a few times. The gene calls are TRBV7-3 and TRBJ1-2; TRBD1 matches at 7 bases. Germline V gene sequence: CDR1 SGHTA, CDR2 FQGTGA. The junction had 5 bases not matched to a gene; V was cut back by 2 bases and J by 8 bases. The CDR3 contains 13 residues. The CDR3 DNA reads as TGTGCCAGCAGCTTAGGAGGGGGCGCAGGCTACACCTTC. Protein product: CASSLGGGAGYTF.

This sequence joins TRBV29-1 and TRBJ1-3; D is undetermined. Germline V gives CDR1 SQVTM, CDR2 ANQGSEA. CDR3 length: 12 residues. The V gene lost 0 bases and the J gene lost 4 bases, with 4 bases spanning the gap. The CDR3 spells CSVEEGGNTIYF. The CDR3 nucleotides read TGCAGCGTTGAAGAAGGCGGAAACACCATATATTTT.

This rearrangement joins TRBV7-2 to TRBJ2-5; D possibly corresponds to TRBD1 (5 bases). With 5 bases removed from V and 5 bases from J, the gap between germline ends came to 15 bases. The CDR3 loop spans 14 amino acids. Per germline, CDR1 SGHTA and CDR2 FQGNSA. CDR3 protein: CASSGRGLRETQYF. CDR3 nucleotide sequence: TGTGCCAGCAGCGGTAGGGGTTTGAGGGAGACCCAGTACTTC.

The chain joins TRBV9 to TRBJ2-7, with 8 bases identical to TRBD2. The CDR3 consists of 16 residues. The ends lost 0 bases at V and 0 bases at J; junction bases unmatched: 5. The V gene's germline CDR1 is SGDLS and CDR2 YYNGEE. DNA of the CDR3: TGTGCCAGCAGCGTAGGAGGGAGCGGGAGCTCCTACGAGCAGTACTTC. This encodes CASSVGGSGSSYEQYF.

The chain combines TRBV18 with TRBJ2-7; no firm D call. In germline, CDR1 is KGHSH, CDR2 LQKENI. The CDR3 runs 12 residues. Trimming took 3 bases from V and 7 from J, leaving 10 bases between them. The DNA of the CDR3 is TGTGCCAGCTCACCCCTATATGAAGAGCAGTACTTC. This encodes CASSPLYEEQYF.

The chain joins TRBV18 to TRBJ2-7, with a tentative D call TRBD1 (7 bases). Germline CDR1 KGHSH, CDR2 LQKENI. The CDR3 is 17 residues long. Trimming left V 1 base short and J 6 bases short, with 22 bases between. The CDR3 DNA reads as TGTGCCAGCTCACCACTCCCAGGGGGAGGCCAGGACTCCGAGCAGTACTTC. The encoded protein is CASSPLPGGGQDSEQYF.

The gene calls are TRBV5-1 and TRBJ2-1; a possible D gene is TRBD2 (6 bases). Germline V lookup: CDR1 SGHRS, CDR2 YFSETQ. The CDR3 length is 15 residues. Trimming removed 0 bases from V and 8 bases from J, with 15 bases in between. DNA of the CDR3: TGCGCCAGCAGCTTGGCTAACGGGAGAATGGATGAGCAGTTCTTC. Its translation is CASSLANGRMDEQFF.

The chain recombines TRBV6-1 with TRBJ1-4, with D perhaps TRBD1 (5 bases). Trimming left V 1 base short and J 6 bases short, with 9 bases between. The CDR3 totals 14 residues. The germline V gene has CDR1 MNHNS and CDR2 SASEGT. CDR3 amino acids: CASSEGAGYEKLFF. The CDR3 bases are TGTGCCAGCAGTGAAGGGGCAGGGTATGAAAAACTGTTTTTT.

The genes are TRBV5-4 and TRBJ2-2; D is uncertain. V lost 3 bases and J lost 7, with 16 bases in between. The CDR3 is 15 amino acids. CDR1 is SGHNT, CDR2 YYREEE, per germline (reference sequence). The chain's CDR3 is CASSYPKSSDGELFF. CDR3 coding DNA: TGTGCCAGCAGCTATCCAAAGTCTTCGGACGGGGAGCTGTTTTTT.

This sequence joins TRBV19 and TRBJ1-1; D call uncertain. The CDR3 runs to 13 residues. V shed 7 bases and J shed 4 bases, with 13 bases lying between them. Germline V gene lookup returns CDR1 LNHDA and CDR2 SQIVND (reference sequence). DNA of the CDR3: TGTGCCAGTACCCCCCGGGTGTTCACTGAAGCTTTCTTT. Amino acids: CASTPRVFTEAFF.

This clone was seen only a few times. The chain links TRBV27 to TRBJ1-5; D is ambiguous. CDR3 length equals 13 residues. V shed 6 bases and J shed 0 bases, with 6 bases lying between them. Germline CDR1 and CDR2: MNHEY and SMNVEV (reference sequence). This CDR3 is CASSLHSNQPQHF. CDR3 bases: TGTGCCAGCAGCCTCCATAGCAATCAGCCCCAGCATTTT.

The chain combines TRBV7-9 with TRBJ2-7; the D is unclear. The CDR3 sequence is 11 residues long. Trimming left V 5 bases short and J 1 base short, with 3 bases between. Germline V gives CDR1 SEHNR, CDR2 FQNEAQ (reference sequence). CDR3 sequence: CASSASYEQYF. The DNA of the CDR3 is TGTGCCAGCAGCGCGTCCTACGAGCAGTACTTC.

The chain has TRBV9 and TRBJ1-2; 7 bases match TRBD1. Germline CDR1 SGDLS, CDR2 YYNGEE. The V gene end was trimmed by 4 bases and the J gene end by 7 bases; junction bases not matched to a gene: 13. The CDR3 length is 15 residues. The CDR3 spells CASSLSGQIAGGYTF. CDR3 DNA: TGTGCCAGCAGCCTATCGGGACAGATCGCGGGTGGCTACACCTTC.

A few counts support this clone. DNA of the CDR3: TGTGCCAGCAGCCAGGATCAGGGTCACACTGAAGCTTTCTTT. Encoded protein: CASSQDQGHTEAFF. The gene calls are TRBV28 and TRBJ1-1; D is possibly TRBD1 (5 bases). The CDR3 contains 14 residues. V was cut by 6 bases and J by 3 bases, with 14 bases left in between. In germline, CDR1 is MDHEN, CDR2 SYDVKM.